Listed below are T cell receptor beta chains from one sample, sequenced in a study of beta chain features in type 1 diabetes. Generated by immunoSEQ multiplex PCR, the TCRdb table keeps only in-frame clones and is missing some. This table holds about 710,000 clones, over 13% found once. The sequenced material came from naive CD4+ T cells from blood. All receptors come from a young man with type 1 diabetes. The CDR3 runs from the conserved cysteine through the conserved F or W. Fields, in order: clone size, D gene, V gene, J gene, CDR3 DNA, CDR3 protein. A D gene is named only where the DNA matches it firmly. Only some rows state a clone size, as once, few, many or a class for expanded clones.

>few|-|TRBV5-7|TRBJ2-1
TGTGCCAGCAGCTTATTGGCTAAGGCCTACAATGAGCAGTTCTTC
CASSLLAKAYNEQFF
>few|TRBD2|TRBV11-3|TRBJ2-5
TGTGCCAGCAGCCCGGGACTAGCGTTACGAGAGACCCAGTACTTC
CASSPGLALRETQYF
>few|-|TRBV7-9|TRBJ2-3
TGTGCCAGCAGCTCGGTGTCGGATACGCAGTATTTT
CASSSVSDTQYF
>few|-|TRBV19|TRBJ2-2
TGTGCCAGTAGTAACAGGGAAAACACCGGGGAGCTGTTTTTT
CASSNRENTGELFF
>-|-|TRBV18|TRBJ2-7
TGTGCCAGCTCACCACGAGGAGACGAGCAGTACTTC
CASSPRGDEQYF
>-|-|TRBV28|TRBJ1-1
TGTGCCAGCAGTTTGGTCCTACAGGGAGGCGAGGGAGCTGAAGCTTTCTTT
CASSLVLQGGEGAEAFF
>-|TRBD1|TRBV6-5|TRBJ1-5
TGTGCCAGCAGTCCCGGGACAGGTGGAAATCAGCCCCAGCATTTT
CASSPGTGGNQPQHF
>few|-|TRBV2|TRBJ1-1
TGTGCCAGCAGTCCTCAGGGGATGAACACTGAAGCTTTCTTT
CASSPQGMNTEAFF
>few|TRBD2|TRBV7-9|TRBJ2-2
TGTGCCAGCAGCTTAGCGCTCGGGACTAGAGATCACACCGGGGAGCTGTTTTTT
CASSLALGTRDHTGELFF
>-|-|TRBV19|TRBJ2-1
TGTGCCAGTAGCTCCGGGACCGTCCTATGGCAGTTCTTC
CASSSGTVLWQFF
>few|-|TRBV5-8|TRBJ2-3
TGTGCCAGCAGCCCTACCTTGACCGGGGCCAGCACAGATACGCAGTATTTT
CASSPTLTGASTDTQYF
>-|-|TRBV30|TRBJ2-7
TGTGCCTGGAGTGTGATTGGGACCCACGAGCAGTACTTC
CAWSVIGTHEQYF
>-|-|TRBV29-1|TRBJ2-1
TGCAGCGTTGACTCAAGAGGGGGAGGGAATGAGCAGTTCTTC
CSVDSRGGGNEQFF
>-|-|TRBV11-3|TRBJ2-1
TGTGCCAGCAGCTTAGAGCAGCGGGAGCAGTTCTTC
CASSLEQREQFF
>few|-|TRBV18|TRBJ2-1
TGTGCCAGCTCACCAACGGATGAGCAGTTCTTC
CASSPTDEQFF
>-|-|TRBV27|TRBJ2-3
TGTGCCAGCAGTTTATCCCCAGCAGATACGCAGTATTTT
CASSLSPADTQYF
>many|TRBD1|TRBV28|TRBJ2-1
TGTGCCAGCAGCCCTGCCGGGACAGCATACAATGAGCAGTTCTTC
CASSPAGTAYNEQFF
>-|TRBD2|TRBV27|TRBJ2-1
TGTGCCAGCAGGCGGACTAGCGGGGGGATTTTCTACAATGAGCAGTTCTTC
CASRRTSGGIFYNEQFF
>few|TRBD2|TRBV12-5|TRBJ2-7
TGTGCTAGTGGTCCGGGGACAGGGTCGCGACTAGCGGGAGCCGAGCAGTACTTC
CASGPGTGSRLAGAEQYF
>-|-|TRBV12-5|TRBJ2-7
TGTGCTAGCCAATACGAGCAGTACTTC
CASQYEQYF
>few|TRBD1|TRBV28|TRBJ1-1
TGTGCCAGCAGTTTGGCTAAGACGACAGGGAGGGCTTTCTTT
CASSLAKTTGRAFF
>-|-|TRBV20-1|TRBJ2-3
TGCAGTGCTAGAGGTGTAGAGACGCAGTATTTT
CSARGVETQYF
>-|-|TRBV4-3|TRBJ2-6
TGCGCCAGCAGCCAAGGGCGTGGCCGCTCTGGGGCCAACGTCCTGACTTTC
CASSQGRGRSGANVLTF
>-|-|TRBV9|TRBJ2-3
TGTGCCAGTGCCCTTCACGAGTTCACAGATACGCAGTATTTT
CASALHEFTDTQYF